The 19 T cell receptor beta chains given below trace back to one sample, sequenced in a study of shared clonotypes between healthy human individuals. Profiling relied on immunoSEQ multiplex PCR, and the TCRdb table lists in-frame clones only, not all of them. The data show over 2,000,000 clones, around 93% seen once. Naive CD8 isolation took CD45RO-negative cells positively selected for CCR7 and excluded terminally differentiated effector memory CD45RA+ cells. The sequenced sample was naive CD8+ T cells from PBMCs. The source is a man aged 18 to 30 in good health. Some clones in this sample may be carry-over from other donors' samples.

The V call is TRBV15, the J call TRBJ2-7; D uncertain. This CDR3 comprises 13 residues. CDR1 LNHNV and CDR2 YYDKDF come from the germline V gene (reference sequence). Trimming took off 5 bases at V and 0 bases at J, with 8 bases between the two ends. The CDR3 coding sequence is TGTGCCACCAGCCGTCTCCTCTCCTACGAGCAGTACTTC. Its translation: CATSRLLSYEQYF.

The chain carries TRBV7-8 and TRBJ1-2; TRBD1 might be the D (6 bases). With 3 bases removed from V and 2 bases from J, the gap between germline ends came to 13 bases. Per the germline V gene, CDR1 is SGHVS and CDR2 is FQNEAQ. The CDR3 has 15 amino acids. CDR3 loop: CASSFGTGTNYGYTF. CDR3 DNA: TGTGCCAGCAGCTTTGGTACAGGGACAAACTATGGCTACACCTTC.

The CDR3 DNA follows: TGCAGCGTAGGACAGGGGGCCAATGAGCAGTTCTTC. This encodes CSVGQGANEQFF. The chain has TRBV29-1 and TRBJ2-1, with TRBD1 matching 11 bases. CDR3 length: 12 residues. The V gene end was trimmed by 6 bases and the J gene end by 6 bases; junction bases not matched to a gene: 1. Germline loops: CDR1 SQVTM, CDR2 ANQGSEA.

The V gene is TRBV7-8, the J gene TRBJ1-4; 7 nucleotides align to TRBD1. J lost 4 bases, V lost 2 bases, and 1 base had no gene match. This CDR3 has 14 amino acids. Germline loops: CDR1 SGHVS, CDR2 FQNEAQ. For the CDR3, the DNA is TGTGCCAGCAGCTTAAGGGACAGTAATGAAAAACTGTTTTTT. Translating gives CASSLRDSNEKLFF.

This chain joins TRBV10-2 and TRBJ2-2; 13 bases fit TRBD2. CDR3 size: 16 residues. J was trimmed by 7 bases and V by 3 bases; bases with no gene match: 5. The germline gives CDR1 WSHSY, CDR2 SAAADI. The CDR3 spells CASSDTSGRAYGELFF. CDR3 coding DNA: TGCGCCAGCAGTGATACTAGCGGGAGGGCCTACGGGGAGCTGTTTTTT.

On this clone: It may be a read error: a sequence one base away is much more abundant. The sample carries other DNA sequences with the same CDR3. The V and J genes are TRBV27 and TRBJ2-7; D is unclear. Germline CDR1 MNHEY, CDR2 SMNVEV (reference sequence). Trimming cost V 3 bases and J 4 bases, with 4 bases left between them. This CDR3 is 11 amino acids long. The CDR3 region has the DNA TGTGCCAGCAGTTTTCGGTACGAGCAGTACTTC. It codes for CASSFRYEQYF.

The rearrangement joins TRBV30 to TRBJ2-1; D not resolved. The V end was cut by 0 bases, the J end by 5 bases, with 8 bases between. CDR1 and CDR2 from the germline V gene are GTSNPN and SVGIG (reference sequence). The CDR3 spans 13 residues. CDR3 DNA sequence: TGTGCCTGGAGTGTAGCCTCGCACAATGAGCAGTTCTTC. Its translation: CAWSVASHNEQFF.

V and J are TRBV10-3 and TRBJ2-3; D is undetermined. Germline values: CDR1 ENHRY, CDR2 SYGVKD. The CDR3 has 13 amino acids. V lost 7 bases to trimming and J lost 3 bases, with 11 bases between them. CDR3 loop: CAIKGWGTDTQYF. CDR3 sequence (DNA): TGTGCCATCAAGGGTTGGGGTACAGATACGCAGTATTTT.

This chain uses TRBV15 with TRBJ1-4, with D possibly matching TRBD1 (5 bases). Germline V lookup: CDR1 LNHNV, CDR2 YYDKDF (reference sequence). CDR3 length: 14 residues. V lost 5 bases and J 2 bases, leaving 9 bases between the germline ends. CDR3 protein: CATSVRVTNEKLFF. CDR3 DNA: TGTGCCACCAGCGTCAGGGTCACTAATGAAAAACTGTTTTTT.

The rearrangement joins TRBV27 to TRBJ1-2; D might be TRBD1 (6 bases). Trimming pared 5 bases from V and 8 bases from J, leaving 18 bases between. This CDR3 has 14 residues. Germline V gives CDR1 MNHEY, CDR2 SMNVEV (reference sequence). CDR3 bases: TGTGCCAGCAGTGCGAACAGGGAACCGAGCGGCTACACCTTC. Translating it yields CASSANREPSGYTF.

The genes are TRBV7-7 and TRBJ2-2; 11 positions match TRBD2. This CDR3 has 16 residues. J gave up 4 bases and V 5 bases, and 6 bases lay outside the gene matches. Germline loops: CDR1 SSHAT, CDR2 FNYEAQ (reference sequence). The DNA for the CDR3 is TGTGCCAGCAGCCAACTAGCGGGAGATGGCACCGGGGAGCTGTTTTTT. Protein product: CASSQLAGDGTGELFF. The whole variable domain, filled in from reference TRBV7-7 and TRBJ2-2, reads GAGVSQSPRYKVTKRGQDVTLRCDPISSHATLYWYQQALGQGPEFLTYFNYEAQPDKSGLPSDRFSAERPEGSISTLTIQRTEQRDSAMYRCASSQLAGDGTGELFFGEGSRLTVL.

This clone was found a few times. CDR3 in DNA: TGTGCCAGCCGGGAAGCAGGTGAAGCTTTCTTT. The encoded protein is CASREAGEAFF. The V call is TRBV27, the J call TRBJ1-1; D remains ambiguous. This CDR3 comprises 11 residues. Germline CDR1 MNHEY, CDR2 SMNVEV (reference sequence). Deletions cut 8 bases from V and 7 bases from J, with 11 bases between.

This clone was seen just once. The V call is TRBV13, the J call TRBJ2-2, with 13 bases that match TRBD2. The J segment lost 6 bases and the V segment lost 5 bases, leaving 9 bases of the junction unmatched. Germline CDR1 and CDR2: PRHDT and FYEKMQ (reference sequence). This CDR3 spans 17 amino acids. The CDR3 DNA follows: TGTGCCAGCAGCCCCCTCCCACTAGCGGGGGGGGCCGGGGAGCTGTTTTTT. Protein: CASSPLPLAGGAGELFF.

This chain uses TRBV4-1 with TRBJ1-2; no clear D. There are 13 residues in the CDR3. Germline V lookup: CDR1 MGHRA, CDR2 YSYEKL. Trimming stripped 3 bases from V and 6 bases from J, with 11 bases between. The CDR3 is CASSHSPSNGYTF. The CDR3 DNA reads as TGCGCCAGCAGCCATTCCCCTAGCAATGGCTACACCTTC.

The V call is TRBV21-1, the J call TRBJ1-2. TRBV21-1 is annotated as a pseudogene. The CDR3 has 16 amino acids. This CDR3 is CASSTPVYDGPNGYTF. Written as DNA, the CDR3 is TGTGCCAGCAGCACTCCCGTATATGACGGACCCAACGGCTACACCTTC.

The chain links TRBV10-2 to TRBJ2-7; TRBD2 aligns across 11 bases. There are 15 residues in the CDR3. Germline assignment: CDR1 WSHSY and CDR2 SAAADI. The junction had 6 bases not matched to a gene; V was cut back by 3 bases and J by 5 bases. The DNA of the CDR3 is TGCGCCAGCAGTGAATCCGGGACTAGCGGACACGAGCAGTACTTC. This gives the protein CASSESGTSGHEQYF.

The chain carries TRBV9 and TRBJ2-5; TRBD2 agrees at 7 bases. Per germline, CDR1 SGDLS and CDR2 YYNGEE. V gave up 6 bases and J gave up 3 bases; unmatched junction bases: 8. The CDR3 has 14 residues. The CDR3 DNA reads TGTGCCAGCACAGCAGGGCTAGCGGAAGAGACCCAGTACTTC. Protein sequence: CASTAGLAEETQYF.

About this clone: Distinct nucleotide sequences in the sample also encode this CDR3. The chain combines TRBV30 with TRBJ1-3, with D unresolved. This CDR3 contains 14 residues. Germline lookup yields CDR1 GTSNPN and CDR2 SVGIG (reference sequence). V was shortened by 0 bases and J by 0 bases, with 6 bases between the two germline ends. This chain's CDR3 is CAWSVGSSGNTIYF. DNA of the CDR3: TGTGCCTGGAGTGTAGGGAGCTCTGGAAACACCATATATTTT.

CDR3 nucleotide sequence: TGCGCCAGCAGCCAAGAAGTGTCGGGGGCTAGTCAGCCCCAGCATTTT. This translates into CASSQEVSGASQPQHF. The chain couples TRBV4-1 to TRBJ1-5; perhaps TRBD1 as D (6 bases). V dropped 0 bases and J dropped 6 bases, with 15 bases sitting between them. CDR1 and CDR2 (germline): MGHRA, YSYEKL. This CDR3 spans 16 amino acids.